This T cell receptor beta chain is drawn from a study of T cell changes during pregnancy in multiple sclerosis (dated 2019 in TCRdb). For the study in its entirety: In women with multiple sclerosis, the researchers looked at how the T cell repertoire shifted as pregnancy progressed.

The CDR3 contains 15 residues, cysteine and phenylalanine counted. Only CDR3 DNA is held: 45 bases, read in frame from base 1. The germline V gene specifies SGHTA as CDR1 and FQGNSA as CDR2. After removal of 5 bases from V and 0 bases from J, the junction retains 6 bases not matched to a gene. Receptor libraries were prepared by the immunoSEQ multiplex PCR assay. The clones in this table, taken by TCRdb from immuneACCESS, are in-frame only. Not every clone is retained; where verified, under half of the shortfall comes from an unresolved V gene, and the cause of the rest is unknown. For this sample there are about 70,000 clones; less than 95% appear just once. The ten largest account for 0.58% of the sample. Note on this clone: Which antigen it targets is not known. No base quality information exists; no much larger clone differs at one position.

This receptor was identified in a female donor with multiple sclerosis, enrolled in a pregnancy study. This specimen consisted of peripheral blood, obtained in the third trimester of pregnancy. The chain is made from TRBV7-2 and TRBJ2-7, with 8 bases in between that match TRBD1. The DNA is TGTGCCAGCAGCCGCCGGGACAGGAGCTCCTACGAGCAGTACTTC. It encodes CASSRRDRSSYEQYF.